Below, one TCR beta chain is given with its context. These data come from a study of cytomegalovirus exposure and HLA in healthy donors. On the study more broadly: Assignment to the Caucasian-associated ancestry cluster applied to around 80% of the approximately 420 genotyped donors.

Though probably carrying unrecorded immune exposures, donors were nominally healthy at sampling. Trimming took 5 bases from V and 1 from J; bases not matched to a gene: 10. The CDR3 contains 18 residues. The PCR was carried out with 60 Vbeta primers and 13 Jbeta primers. The data were produced by immunoSEQ multiplex PCR, yet TCRdb's version contains in-frame clones alone and is incomplete. The top ten clones hold about 3.8% of a sample with about 93,000 clones, 82% of them seen once. The chain employs TRBV23-1 and TRBJ1-5, with 11 bases identical to TRBD1. TRBV23-1 carries the ORF label, with uncertain function. The sequence was collected from a man aged 45 to 65 in good health and CMV-seronegative. The sample was PBMCs. CDR3: CASSFPGQGGSSNQPQHF. CDR3 bases: TGCGCCAGCAGTTTCCCGGGACAGGGGGGATCGAGCAATCAGCCCCAGCATTTT.